This T cell receptor (beta chain) was documented in a study of TET2 disruption in CD19-targeted CAR T cells (dated by TCRdb to between 2018 and 2020). Broadly, across the study: The number of samples was determined by the original clinical trial design and by which samples were available, and no additional inclusion criteria were applied.

CDR1 and CDR2 are read off the germline V gene as SNHLY and FYNNEI. Measured from the cysteine to the phenylalanine, the CDR3 is 16 residues long. The CDR3 was read in part: 39 bases, with the frame set at base 1. Deep sequencing of the TCR beta chain was done using the immunoSEQ assay. The authors processed their data as follows. Only productive TCR beta rearrangements were used to calculate clonotype frequencies. Here the immuneACCESS table is served through TCRdb, limited to in-frame sequences with V and J called. Missing clones are a known gap in these copies; in checked studies unresolved V genes cover under half, and the rest lacks a known reason. V, J and clone size are taken as reported in that table, and D and trimming were inferred from the DNA itself. This sample's table lists some 2,000 clones. The ten top clones hold 15% to 20% of the sample. Read against the paper, the sample's treatment or condition label means: autologous CTL019 cells: CD19 CAR with 4-1BB and CD3 zeta domains. TCR zeta and 4-1BB costimulatory signaling domains were built into the CD19 CAR. Leukapheresis was used to collect T cells from peripheral blood for manufacturing CTL019. The DNeasy Blood and Tissue Kit was used to extract genomic DNA from pre-infusion T cells, peripheral blood, or sorted post-infusion T cells.

Note on this clone: What antigen it recognizes has not been identified. With the read ending 3 residues before the CDR3 end, the germline J gene is used to fill in that end.

Paper-wide results and their limitations: Conclusions about the CAR T cells of the patient were based on extensive analysis of a single subject.

Sequenced material: CD8+ T cells sorted from cultured blood T cells, taken for CD19 CAR T cell therapy. The source of this sequence is a man in his sixties or seventies with chronic lymphocytic leukemia. The V and J genes are TRBV2 and TRBJ2-4; TRBD1 matches 9 bases in the middle. The CDR3 amino acid sequence is: CASSATGGAGAYGQYF. The CDR3 DNA, read in part, is TGTGCCAGCAGTGCTACAGGGGGCGCAGGGGCCTATGGT.